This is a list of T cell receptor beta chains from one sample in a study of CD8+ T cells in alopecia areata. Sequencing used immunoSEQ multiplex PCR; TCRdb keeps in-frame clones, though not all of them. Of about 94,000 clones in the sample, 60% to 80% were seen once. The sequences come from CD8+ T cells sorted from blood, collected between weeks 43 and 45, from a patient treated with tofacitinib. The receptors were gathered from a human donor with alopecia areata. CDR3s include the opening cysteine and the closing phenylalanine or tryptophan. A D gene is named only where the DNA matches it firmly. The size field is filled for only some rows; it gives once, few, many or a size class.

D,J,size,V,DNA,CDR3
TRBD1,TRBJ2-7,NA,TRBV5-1,TGCGCCAGCAGCCTCGGCCAGGGGGAGATAGCCTACGAGCAGTACTTC,CASSLGQGEIAYEQYF
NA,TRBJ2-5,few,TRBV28,TGTGCCAGCAGTCTTGCCGGGGGTGGTCGAGAGACCCAGTACTTC,CASSLAGGGRETQYF
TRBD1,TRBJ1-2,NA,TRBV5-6,TGTGCCAGCAGCTTAGCTGGGACGGGACAGGGGTATGGCTACACCTTC,CASSLAGTGQGYGYTF
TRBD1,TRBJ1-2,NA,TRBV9,TGTGCCAGCAGCGGACCGGACAGGGACCACTATGGCTACACCTTC,CASSGPDRDHYGYTF
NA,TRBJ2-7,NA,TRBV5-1,TGCGCCAGCAGCTACGGAGTGGCCCACGAGCAGTACTTC,CASSYGVAHEQYF
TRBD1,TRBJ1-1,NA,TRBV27,TGTGCCAGCGGGAGACAGGGAACTGAAGCTTTCTTT,CASGRQGTEAFF
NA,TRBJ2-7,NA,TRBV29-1,TGCAGCGTTGAGGTTATAGGCGAGCAGTACTTC,CSVEVIGEQYF
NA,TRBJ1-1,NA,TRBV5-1,TGCGCCAGCAGCCCGAGTCTCGGTTTGTCTGAAGCTTTCTTT,CASSPSLGLSEAFF
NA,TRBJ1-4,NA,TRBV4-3,TGCGCCAGCAGCCGAGCCACTAATGAAAAACTGTTTTTT,CASSRATNEKLFF
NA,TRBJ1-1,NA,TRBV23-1,TGCGCCAGCAATCACGGGAGGGGGAACACTGAAGCTTTCTTT,CASNHGRGNTEAFF
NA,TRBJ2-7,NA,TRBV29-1,TGCAGCGTTGCCTCGACAGTGTCCTACGAGCAGTACTTC,CSVASTVSYEQYF
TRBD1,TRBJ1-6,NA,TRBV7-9,TGTGCCAGCAGCGTCCCCGGTGGGACAGGGGATAATTCACCCCTCCACTTT,CASSVPGGTGDNSPLHF
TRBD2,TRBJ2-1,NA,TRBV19,TGTGCCAGTAGTCCCCAGGATAGCGGGGGGGCTGACCGCGATGAGCAGTTCTTC,CASSPQDSGGADRDEQFF
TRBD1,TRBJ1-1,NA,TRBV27,TGTGCCAGCAGGCTGACAGGGGGTGGCACTGAAGCTTTCTTT,CASRLTGGGTEAFF
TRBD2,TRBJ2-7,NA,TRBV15,TGTGCCACCAGCCCCAGCGGGGAGTCCTACGAGCAGTACTTC,CATSPSGESYEQYF
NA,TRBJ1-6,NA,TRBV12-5,TGTGCTAGTGGTTTGCCGCCGGGCCAAAGGTCACCCCTCCACTTT,CASGLPPGQRSPLHF
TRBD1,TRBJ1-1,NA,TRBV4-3,TGCGCCAGCAGCTTACGACCAACAGGGGATAAAGCTTTCTTT,CASSLRPTGDKAFF
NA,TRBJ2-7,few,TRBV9,TGTGCCAGCAGCCACGTGTCGGGGAGCGAGCAGTACTTC,CASSHVSGSEQYF
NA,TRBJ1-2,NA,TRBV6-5,TGTGCCAGCAGTCCGTTGTGGGGTCCTGGGCATGGCTACACCTTC,CASSPLWGPGHGYTF
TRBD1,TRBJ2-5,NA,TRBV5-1,TGCGCCAGCAGCCCGACAGGGGCTATGGAGACCCAGTACTTC,CASSPTGAMETQYF
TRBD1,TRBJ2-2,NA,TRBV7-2,TGTGCCAGCAGCAAAGACAGGGGGCCAAACACCGGGGAGCTGTTTTTT,CASSKDRGPNTGELFF
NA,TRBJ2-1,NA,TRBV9,TGTGCCAGCAATGCGGGGAACAATGAGCAGTTCTTC,CASNAGNNEQFF
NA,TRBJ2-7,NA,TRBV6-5,TGTGCCAGCAGGGACAGCGGATCCTACGAGCAGTACTTC,CASRDSGSYEQYF
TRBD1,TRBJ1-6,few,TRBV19,TGTGCCAGTAGTGATTTGGACAGGGAGAGTTCACCCCTCCACTTT,CASSDLDRESSPLHF
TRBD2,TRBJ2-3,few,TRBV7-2,TGTGCCAGCAGCTCAATCGGGGGGGCCGCAGATACGCAGTATTTT,CASSSIGGAADTQYF
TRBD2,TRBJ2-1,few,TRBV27,TGTGCCAGCCTTATAGCGGGGAGACAGTTCTTC,CASLIAGRQFF
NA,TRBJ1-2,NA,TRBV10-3,TGTGCCATCAGTGAGTTACAGGGCCGACAGATCTATGGCTACACCTTC,CAISELQGRQIYGYTF
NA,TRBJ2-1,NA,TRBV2,TGTGCCAGCAGTGATCTCGGACGCAATGAGCAGTTCTTC,CASSDLGRNEQFF
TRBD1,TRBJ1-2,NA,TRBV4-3,TGCGCCAGCAGCCAAGAGGCCGGGACAGGGTTCCTCGGCTACACCTTC,CASSQEAGTGFLGYTF
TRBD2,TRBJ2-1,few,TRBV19,TGTGCCAGTAGTGTGACTAGCGCCTCGAATGAGCAGTTCTTC,CASSVTSASNEQFF
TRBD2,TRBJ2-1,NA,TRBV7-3,TGTGCCAGCAGCCCCATAGGGCGGGGGGGCAACAATGAGCAGTTCTTC,CASSPIGRGGNNEQFF
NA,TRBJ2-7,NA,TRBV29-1,TGCAGCGTTGGTCGCCAGGGGTCCAACGAGCAGTACTTC,CSVGRQGSNEQYF
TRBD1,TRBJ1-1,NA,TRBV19,TGTGCCAGTAGTGCAGGGACAGGGTATAGCGTAGCTTTCTTT,CASSAGTGYSVAFF
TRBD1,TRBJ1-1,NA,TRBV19,TGTGCCAGTAGTATCGGACAGGGAAACACTGAAGCTTTCTTT,CASSIGQGNTEAFF
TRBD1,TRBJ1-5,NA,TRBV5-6,TGTGCCAGCAGCTTGGCCGGGACAGGGGGCGCGAGCAATCAGCCCCAGCATTTT,CASSLAGTGGASNQPQHF
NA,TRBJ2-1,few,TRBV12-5,TGTGCTAGTGCCTCAGGGGTAAATGAGCAGTTCTTC,CASASGVNEQFF
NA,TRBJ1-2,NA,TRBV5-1,TGCGCCAGCAGCTTGGGGGCCAATGGCTACACCTTC,CASSLGANGYTF
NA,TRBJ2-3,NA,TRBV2,TGTGCCAGCAGCGAAACGGGGGCCCGCACAGATACGCAGTATTTT,CASSETGARTDTQYF
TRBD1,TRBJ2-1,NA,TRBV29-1,TGCAGCGTTGCAGGCACAGGGGCGGACAATGAGCAGTTCTTC,CSVAGTGADNEQFF
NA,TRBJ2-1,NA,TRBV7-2,TGTGCCAGCAGACTAGGGGAGAATGAGCAGTTCTTC,CASRLGENEQFF
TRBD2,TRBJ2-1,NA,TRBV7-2,TGTGCCAGCAGCCACGAGTTGACTAGCGGACAACAGTTCTTC,CASSHELTSGQQFF
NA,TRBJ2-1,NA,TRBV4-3,TGCGCCAGCAGCCAAGAATGGGGAGGATCCTACAATGAGCAGTTCTTC,CASSQEWGGSYNEQFF